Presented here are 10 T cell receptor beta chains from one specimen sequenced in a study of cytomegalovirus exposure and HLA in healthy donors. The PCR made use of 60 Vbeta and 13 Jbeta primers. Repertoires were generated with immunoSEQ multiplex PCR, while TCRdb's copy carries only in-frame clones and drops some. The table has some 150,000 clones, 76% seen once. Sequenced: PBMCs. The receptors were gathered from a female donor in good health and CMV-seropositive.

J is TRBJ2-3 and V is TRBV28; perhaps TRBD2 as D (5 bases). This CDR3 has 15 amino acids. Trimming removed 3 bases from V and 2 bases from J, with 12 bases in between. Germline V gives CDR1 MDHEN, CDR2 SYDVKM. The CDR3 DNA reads TGTGCCAGCAGTTTTCTGGTGGGAGTCACAGATACGCAGTATTTT. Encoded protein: CASSFLVGVTDTQYF.

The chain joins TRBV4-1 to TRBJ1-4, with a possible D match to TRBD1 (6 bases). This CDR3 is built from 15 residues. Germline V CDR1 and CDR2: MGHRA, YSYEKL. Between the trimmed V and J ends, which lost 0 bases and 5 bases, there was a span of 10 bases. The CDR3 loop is CASSQDTGWNEKLFF. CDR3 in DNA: TGCGCCAGCAGCCAAGATACAGGGTGGAATGAAAAACTGTTTTTT.

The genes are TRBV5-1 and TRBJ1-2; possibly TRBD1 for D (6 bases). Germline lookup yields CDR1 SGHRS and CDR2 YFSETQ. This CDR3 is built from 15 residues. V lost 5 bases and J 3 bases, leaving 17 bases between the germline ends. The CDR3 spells CASRSSGGQHYGYTF. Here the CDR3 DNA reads TGCGCCAGCAGATCCTCCGGGGGGCAACACTATGGCTACACCTTC.

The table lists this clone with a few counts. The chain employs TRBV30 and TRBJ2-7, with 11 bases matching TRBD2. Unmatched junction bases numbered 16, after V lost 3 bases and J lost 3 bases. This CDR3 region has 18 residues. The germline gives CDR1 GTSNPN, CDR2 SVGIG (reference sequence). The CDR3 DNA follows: TGTGCCTGGAGAAACTGGGACCGGGTAACTAGCGGGAGCTACGAGCAGTACTTC. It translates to CAWRNWDRVTSGSYEQYF.

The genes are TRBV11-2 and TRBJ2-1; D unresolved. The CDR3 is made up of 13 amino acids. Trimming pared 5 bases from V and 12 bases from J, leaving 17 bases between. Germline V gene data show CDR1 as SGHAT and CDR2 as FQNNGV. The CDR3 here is CASSQTLRRGQFF. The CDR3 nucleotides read TGTGCCAGCAGCCAAACCCTAAGGCGAGGGCAGTTCTTC.

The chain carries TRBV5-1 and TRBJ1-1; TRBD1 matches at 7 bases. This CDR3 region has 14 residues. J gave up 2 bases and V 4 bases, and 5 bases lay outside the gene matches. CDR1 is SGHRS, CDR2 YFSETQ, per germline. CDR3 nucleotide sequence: TGCGCCAGCAGCCCCAGGGGGTTAAACACTGAAGCTTTCTTT. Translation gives CASSPRGLNTEAFF. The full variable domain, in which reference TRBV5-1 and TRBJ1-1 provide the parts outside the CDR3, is KAGVTQTPRYLIKTRGQQVTLSCSPISGHRSVSWYQQTPGQGLQFLFEYFSETQRNKGNFPGRFSGRQFSNSRSEMNVSTLELGDSALYLCASSPRGLNTEAFFGQGTRLTVV.

The CDR3 coding sequence is TGTGCCAGCAGTTTATCCGGGACAGGGAAGGATCAGCCCCAGCATTTT. Amino acid sequence: CASSLSGTGKDQPQHF. This chain joins TRBV28 and TRBJ1-5; 9 bases map to TRBD1. The CDR3 contains 16 residues. Germline V gene lookup returns CDR1 MDHEN and CDR2 SYDVKM. With 1 base clipped from V and 5 bases from J, the junction kept 6 bases outside the gene matches.

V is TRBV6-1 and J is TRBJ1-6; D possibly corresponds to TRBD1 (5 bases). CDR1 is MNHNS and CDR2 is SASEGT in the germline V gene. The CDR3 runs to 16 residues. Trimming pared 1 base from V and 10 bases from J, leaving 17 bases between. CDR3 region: CASSEVVGQGYSPLHF. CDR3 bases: TGTGCCAGCAGTGAAGTGGTGGGTCAGGGTTACTCACCCCTCCACTTT.

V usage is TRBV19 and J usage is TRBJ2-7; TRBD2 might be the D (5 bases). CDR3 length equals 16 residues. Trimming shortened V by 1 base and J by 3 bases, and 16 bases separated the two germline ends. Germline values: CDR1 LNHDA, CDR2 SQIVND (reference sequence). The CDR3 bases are TGTGCCAGTAGTATAGGATCGGGATTACGGGTCTACGAGCAGTACTTC. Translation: CASSIGSGLRVYEQYF. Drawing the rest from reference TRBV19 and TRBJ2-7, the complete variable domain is DGGITQSPKYLFRKEGQNVTLSCEQNLNHDAMYWYRQDPGQGLRLIYYSQIVNDFQKGDIAEGYSVSREKKESFPLTVTSAQKNPTAFYLCASSIGSGLRVYEQYFGPGTRLTVT.

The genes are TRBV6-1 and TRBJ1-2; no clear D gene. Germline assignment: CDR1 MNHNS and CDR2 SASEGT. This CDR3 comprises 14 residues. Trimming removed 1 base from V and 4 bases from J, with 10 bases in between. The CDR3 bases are TGTGCCAGCAGTGAAGATTTCAGTTCCTATGGCTACACCTTC. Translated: CASSEDFSSYGYTF.